This TCR beta chain is from a study of T cell changes during pregnancy in multiple sclerosis (dated 2019 in TCRdb). A note on the overall study: Changes in the T cell repertoire over the course of pregnancy were examined in this study in women with multiple sclerosis.

The method behind the library was the immunoSEQ multiplex PCR assay. TCRdb's version of the immuneACCESS table is confined to in-frame rearrangements and falls short of the full clone set. An unresolved V gene accounts for under half of the shortfall where checked; the remainder is of unknown origin. The sample table holds about 58,000 clones, of which less than 95% were seen once. 0.4% to 0.5% of the sample comes from the top ten. Points on this clone: The clone's antigen remains unknown. The input lacks base qualities; no much larger clone sits a single base away.

The germline ends are 14 bases apart after V is trimmed by 1 base and J by 7 bases. CDR1 SGHVS and CDR2 FQNEAQ were looked up in the germline V gene. The CDR3 runs 15 residues from the cysteine to the phenylalanine. The DNA shown is the 45-base CDR3, in frame from base 1. The rearranged chain carries TRBV7-8 and TRBJ1-5, with TRBD1 perhaps the D gene, on 6 matching bases. This sequence originates from a female donor in good health, enrolled as a control in a pregnancy study. The sample was CD4+ T cells from peripheral blood mononuclear cells, taken after pregnancy. CDR3 protein: CASSLVSGGGQPQHF. The DNA sequence is given as TGTGCCAGCAGCTTAGTAAGTGGGGGCGGCCAGCCCCAGCATTTT. Beyond the CDR3, the reference TRBV7-8 and TRBJ1-5 genes provide the residues; the full variable domain reads: GAGVSQSPRYKVAKRGQDVALRCDPISGHVSLFWYQQALGQGPEFLTYFQNEAQLDKSGLPSDRFFAERPEGSVSTLKIQRTQQEDSAVYLCASSLVSGGGQPQHFGDGTRLSIL.